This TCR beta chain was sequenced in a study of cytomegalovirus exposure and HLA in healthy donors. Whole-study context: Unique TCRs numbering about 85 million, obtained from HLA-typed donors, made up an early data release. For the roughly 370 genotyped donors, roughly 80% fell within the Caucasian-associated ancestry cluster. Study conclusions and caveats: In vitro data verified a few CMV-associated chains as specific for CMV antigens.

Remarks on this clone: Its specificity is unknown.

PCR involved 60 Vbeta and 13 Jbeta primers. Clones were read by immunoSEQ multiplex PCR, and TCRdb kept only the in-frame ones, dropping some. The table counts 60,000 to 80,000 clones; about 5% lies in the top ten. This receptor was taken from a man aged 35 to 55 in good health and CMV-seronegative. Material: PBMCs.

The CDR3 DNA reads TGTGCCAGCAGCAAAGACAGGGGGTTCGGGGAGCTGTTTTTT. Protein sequence: CASSKDRGFGELFF. The rearrangement links TRBV7-6 to TRBJ2-2; TRBD1 agrees at 9 bases. The V gene's germline CDR1 is SGHVS and CDR2 FNYEAQ. There are 14 residues in the CDR3. The J segment lost 7 bases and the V segment lost 5 bases, leaving 5 bases of the junction unmatched.